Each of the 17 T cell receptor beta chains below was sequenced from the same sample in a study of T cell changes during pregnancy in multiple sclerosis. Profiling relied on immunoSEQ multiplex PCR, and the TCRdb table lists in-frame clones only, not all of them. The sample has 58,000 or so clones, about nine tenths seen once. The material was peripheral blood, obtained after pregnancy. Every receptor here comes from a female donor with multiple sclerosis, enrolled in a pregnancy study.

This clone was counted between two and nine times. This chain connects TRBV30 to TRBJ1-1; the D is unclear. The CDR3 has 13 residues. The V end was cut by 5 bases, the J end by 0 bases, with 10 bases between. CDR1 and CDR2 from the germline V gene are GTSNPN and SVGIG (reference sequence). The CDR3 bases are TGTGCCTGGGGAGGGCAGGTGAACACTGAAGCTTTCTTT. Protein: CAWGGQVNTEAFF.

The rearrangement links TRBV6-6 to TRBJ1-3; D is uncertain. The V end lost 6 bases, the J end lost 3 bases, and 6 bases lay between the germline ends. The CDR3 runs 12 residues. Germline CDR1 reads MNHNY; CDR2 reads SVGAGI (reference sequence). CDR3 residues: CASRYRGNTIYF. CDR3 nucleotides: TGTGCCAGCAGATACCGTGGAAACACCATATATTTT.

This clone was detected only once. J is TRBJ2-5 and V is TRBV5-5; 8 bases map to TRBD2. Trimming removed 3 bases from V and 4 bases from J; junction bases left unmatched: 14. The CDR3 is 17 residues long. In germline, CDR1 is SGHKS, CDR2 YYEKEE (reference sequence). The CDR3 sequence: CASSSIKLRGGGETQYF. The DNA for the CDR3 is TGTGCCAGCAGCTCGATTAAATTACGGGGGGGCGGAGAGACCCAGTACTTC.

V gene TRBV7-6 combines with J gene TRBJ1-3; tentatively, D is TRBD1 (6 bases). Germline V lookup: CDR1 SGHVS, CDR2 FNYEAQ. The V end was cut by 4 bases, the J end by 2 bases, with 15 bases between. The CDR3 runs to 16 residues. In DNA form, the CDR3 reads TGTGCCAGCAGCTATGCTGCGGCAGGGGCTGGAAACACCATATATTTT. It translates to CASSYAAAGAGNTIYF. The full variable domain, in which reference TRBV7-6 and TRBJ1-3 provide the parts outside the CDR3, is GAGVSQSPRYKVTKRGQDVALRCDPISGHVSLYWYRQALGQGPEFLTYFNYEAQQDKSGLPNDRFSAERPEGSISTLTIQRTEQRDSAMYRCASSYAAAGAGNTIYFGEGSWLTVV.

The chain employs TRBV5-6 and TRBJ2-3; unclear D gene. Looked up from germline, CDR1 is SGHDT and CDR2 is YYEEEE. This CDR3 comprises 12 residues. The ends were cut back, 3 bases at V and 5 bases at J, with 7 bases in the middle. The CDR3 loop reads CASSSMRDTQYF. CDR3 bases: TGTGCCAGCAGCTCGATGCGAGATACGCAGTATTTT.

The rearrangement links TRBV15 to TRBJ1-2; 7 bases line up with TRBD1. Germline CDR1 LNHNV, CDR2 YYDKDF (reference sequence). The CDR3 runs 14 residues. With 0 bases clipped from V and 8 bases from J, the junction kept 6 bases outside the gene matches. Here the CDR3 reads CATSRDLGGQGYTF. The CDR3 DNA reads as TGTGCCACCAGCAGAGATCTAGGGGGCCAGGGCTACACCTTC.

The chain combines TRBV6-4 with TRBJ1-5; a possible D gene is TRBD1 (5 bases). Trimming pared 5 bases from V and 8 bases from J, leaving 10 bases between. The CDR3 sequence is 12 residues long. Germline-derived CDR1 and CDR2 are MRHNA and SNTAGT. CDR3 region: CASSTTAKPQHF. The CDR3 DNA is TGTGCCAGCAGTACGACAGCAAAGCCCCAGCATTTT.

V gene TRBV2 combines with J gene TRBJ1-1; D is ambiguous. This CDR3 is 13 amino acids long. Germline CDR1 reads SNHLY; CDR2 reads FYNNEI. Trimming shortened V by 3 bases and J by 1 base, and 6 bases separated the two germline ends. The CDR3 sequence: CASSDMRNTEAFF. CDR3 DNA: TGTGCCAGCAGTGATATGAGGAACACTGAAGCTTTCTTT.

This chain connects TRBV2 to TRBJ2-3; 7 nucleotides match TRBD1. The CDR3 sequence is 18 residues long. Per the germline V gene, CDR1 is SNHLY and CDR2 is FYNNEI. J gave up 2 bases and V 6 bases, and 17 bases lay outside the gene matches. The CDR3 spells CASSFQETTGQNTDTQYF. Written as DNA, the CDR3 is TGTGCCAGCAGCTTCCAAGAGACAACGGGACAGAACACAGATACGCAGTATTTT.

This clone was seen more than once but under ten times. The CDR3 DNA is TGTGCCAGTAGTAGGGGGGAAAACACTGAAGCTTTCTTT. Its protein is CASSRGENTEAFF. The rearrangement links TRBV19 to TRBJ1-1, with D perhaps matching TRBD1 (5 bases). CDR3 length equals 13 residues. Between the trimmed V and J ends, which lost 4 bases and 2 bases, there was a span of 8 bases. The germline gives CDR1 LNHDA, CDR2 SQIVND (reference sequence).

This rearrangement joins TRBV5-6 to TRBJ2-1, with unresolved D. Germline V CDR1 and CDR2: SGHDT, YYEEEE. This CDR3 has 16 amino acids. V was shortened by 0 bases and J by 4 bases, with 14 bases between the two germline ends. The CDR3 protein is CASSLGWASAYNEQFF. The CDR3 region has the DNA TGTGCCAGCAGCTTGGGGTGGGCTTCCGCTTACAATGAGCAGTTCTTC.

This clone was observed once. J is TRBJ2-7 and V is TRBV6-1; maybe TRBD1 (6 bases). The germline gives CDR1 MNHNS, CDR2 SASEGT. This CDR3 has 14 residues. V was shortened by 5 bases and J by 2 bases, with 13 bases between the two germline ends. CDR3 sequence reads: CASSLTGTAYEQYF. DNA for the CDR3: TGTGCCAGCAGTCTCACAGGGACGGCCTACGAGCAGTACTTC.

In the case of this clone: One junction end disagrees with the germline gene, perhaps due to a read error. V gene TRBV7-7 combines with J gene TRBJ2-2, with 11 nucleotides matching TRBD1. Per the germline V gene, CDR1 is SSHAT and CDR2 is FNYEAQ (reference sequence). The CDR3 sequence is 15 residues long. CDR3 region: CASSPGTGGTGELFF. The CDR3 DNA follows: TGTGCTAGCAGCCCCGGGACAGGGGGCACCGGGGAGCTGTTTTTT.

V and J are TRBV19 and TRBJ1-1; possible D gene TRBD1, 6 bases. V shed 4 bases and J shed 3 bases, with 9 bases lying between them. Germline V gene sequence: CDR1 LNHDA, CDR2 SQIVND (reference sequence). The CDR3 totals 13 residues. CDR3 DNA: TGTGCCAGTAGTACCAGGGGCCACACTGAAGCTTTCTTT. Protein: CASSTRGHTEAFF.

The rearrangement links TRBV19 to TRBJ2-1; 11 positions agree with TRBD2. V lost 4 bases, J lost 7 bases, and 9 bases stayed unmatched. CDR1 is LNHDA, CDR2 SQIVND, per germline (reference sequence). This CDR3 spans 16 amino acids. CDR3 sequence: CASSNLLAGGVNEQFF. The CDR3, as DNA: TGTGCCAGTAGTAATCTGCTAGCGGGGGGTGTGAATGAGCAGTTCTTC. Full variable domain (rest looked up from reference TRBV19 and TRBJ2-1): DGGITQSPKYLFRKEGQNVTLSCEQNLNHDAMYWYRQDPGQGLRLIYYSQIVNDFQKGDIAEGYSVSREKKESFPLTVTSAQKNPTAFYLCASSNLLAGGVNEQFFGPGTRLTVL.

The chain is built from TRBV5-1 and TRBJ2-6, with D hard to call. Germline CDR1 SGHRS, CDR2 YFSETQ. Deletions cut 6 bases from V and 4 bases from J, with 8 bases between. CDR3 length: 13 residues. CDR3 DNA sequence: TGCGCCAGCACCTTTCCGGGGGCCAACGTCCTGACTTTC. Protein sequence: CASTFPGANVLTF.

The chain uses TRBV7-2 and TRBJ2-7; D possibly corresponds to TRBD1 (5 bases). Trimming shortened V by 2 bases and J by 2 bases, and 16 bases separated the two germline ends. The CDR3 runs to 16 residues. The V gene's germline CDR1 is SGHTA and CDR2 FQGNSA. CDR3 residues: CASSLNWAGLAYEQYF. CDR3 DNA: TGTGCCAGCAGCTTAAACTGGGCAGGGTTAGCCTACGAGCAGTACTTC.